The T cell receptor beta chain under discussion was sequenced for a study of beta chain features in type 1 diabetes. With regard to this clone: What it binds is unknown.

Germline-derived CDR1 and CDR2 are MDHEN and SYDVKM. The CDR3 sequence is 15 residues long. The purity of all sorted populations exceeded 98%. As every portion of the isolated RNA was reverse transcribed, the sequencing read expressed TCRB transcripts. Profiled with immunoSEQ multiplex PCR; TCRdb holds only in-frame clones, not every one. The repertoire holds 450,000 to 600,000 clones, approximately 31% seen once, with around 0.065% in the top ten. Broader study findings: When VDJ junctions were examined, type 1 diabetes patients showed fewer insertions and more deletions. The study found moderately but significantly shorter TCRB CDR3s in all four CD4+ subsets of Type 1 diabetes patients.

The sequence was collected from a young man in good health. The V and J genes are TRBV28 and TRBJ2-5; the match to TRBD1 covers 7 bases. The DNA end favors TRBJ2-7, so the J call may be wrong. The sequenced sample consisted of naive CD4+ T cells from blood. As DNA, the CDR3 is TGTGCCAGCAGTTCCAGGGGACAGAGCTCCTACGAGCAGTACTTC. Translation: CASSSRGQSSYEQYF.